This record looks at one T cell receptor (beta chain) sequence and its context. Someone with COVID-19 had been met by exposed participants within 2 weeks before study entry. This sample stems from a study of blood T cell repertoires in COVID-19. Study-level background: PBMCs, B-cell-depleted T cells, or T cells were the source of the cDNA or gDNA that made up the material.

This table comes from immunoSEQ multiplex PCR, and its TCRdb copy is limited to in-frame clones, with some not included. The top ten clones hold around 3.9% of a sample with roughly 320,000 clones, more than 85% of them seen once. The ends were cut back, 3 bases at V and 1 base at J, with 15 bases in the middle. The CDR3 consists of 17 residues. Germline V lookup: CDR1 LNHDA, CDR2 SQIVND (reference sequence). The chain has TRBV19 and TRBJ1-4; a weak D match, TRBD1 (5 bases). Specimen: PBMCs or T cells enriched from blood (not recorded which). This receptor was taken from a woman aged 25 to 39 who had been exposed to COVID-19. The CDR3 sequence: CASSIRRGIGTNEKLFF. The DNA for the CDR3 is TGTGCCAGTAGTATCAGGAGGGGAATAGGAACTAATGAAAAACTGTTTTTT. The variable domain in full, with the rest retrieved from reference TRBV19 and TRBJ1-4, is DGGITQSPKYLFRKEGQNVTLSCEQNLNHDAMYWYRQDPGQGLRLIYYSQIVNDFQKGDIAEGYSVSREKKESFPLTVTSAQKNPTAFYLCASSIRRGIGTNEKLFFGSGTQLSVL.